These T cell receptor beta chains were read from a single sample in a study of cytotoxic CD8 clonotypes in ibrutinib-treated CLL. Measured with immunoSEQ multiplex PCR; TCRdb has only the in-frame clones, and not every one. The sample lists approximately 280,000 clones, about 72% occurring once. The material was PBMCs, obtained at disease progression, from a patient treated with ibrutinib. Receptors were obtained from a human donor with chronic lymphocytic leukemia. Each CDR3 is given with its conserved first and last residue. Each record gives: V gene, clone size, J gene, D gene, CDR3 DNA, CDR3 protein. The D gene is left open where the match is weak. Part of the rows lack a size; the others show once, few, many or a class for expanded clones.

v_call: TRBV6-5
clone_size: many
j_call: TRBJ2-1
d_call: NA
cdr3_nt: TGTGCCAGCAGGTATTCCGGGACATCTGAGCAGTTCTTC
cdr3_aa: CASRYSGTSEQFF

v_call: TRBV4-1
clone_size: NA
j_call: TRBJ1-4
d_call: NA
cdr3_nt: TGCGCCAGCAGCCAACCGGGACGGATAAAAAAAAATGAAAAACTGTTTTTT
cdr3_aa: CASSQPGRIKKNEKLFF

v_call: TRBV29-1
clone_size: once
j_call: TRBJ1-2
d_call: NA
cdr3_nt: TGCAGCGTTGCGGGGGGAGCTAACTATGGCTACACCTTC
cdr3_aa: CSVAGGANYGYTF

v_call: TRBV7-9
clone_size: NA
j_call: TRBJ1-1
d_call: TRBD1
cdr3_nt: TGTGCCAGCAGCTTAGCCAGGGGGATGAACACTGAAGCTTTCTTT
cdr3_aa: CASSLARGMNTEAFF

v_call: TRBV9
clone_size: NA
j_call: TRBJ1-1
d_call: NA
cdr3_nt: TGTGCCAGCAGCGGAGACGGGGCGGGTACTGAAGCTTTCTTT
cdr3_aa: CASSGDGAGTEAFF

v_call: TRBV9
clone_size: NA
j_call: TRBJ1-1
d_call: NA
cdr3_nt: TGTGCCAGCAGCCCAGGACCTTGGACTGAAGCTTTCTTT
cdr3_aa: CASSPGPWTEAFF

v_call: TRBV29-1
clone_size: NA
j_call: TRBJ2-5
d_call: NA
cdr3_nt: TGCAGCGTTGCCGGGGCACAAGAGACCCAGTACTTC
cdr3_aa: CSVAGAQETQYF

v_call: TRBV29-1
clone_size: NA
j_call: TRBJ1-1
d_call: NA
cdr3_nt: TGCAGCGTTGTGGCCCGGAACACTGAAGCTTTCTTT
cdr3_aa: CSVVARNTEAFF

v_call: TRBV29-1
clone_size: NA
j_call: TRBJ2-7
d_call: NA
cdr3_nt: TGCAGCGGGGCGGGGAAGGTTGGCGCCGAGCAGTACTTC
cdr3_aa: CSGAGKVGAEQYF

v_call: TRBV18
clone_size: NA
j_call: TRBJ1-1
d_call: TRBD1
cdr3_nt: TGTGCCAGCTCTTACGGACAGGGCGGCACTGAAGCTTTCTTT
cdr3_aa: CASSYGQGGTEAFF

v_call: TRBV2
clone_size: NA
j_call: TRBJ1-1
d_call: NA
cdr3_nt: TGTGCCAGCAGCTTATTGAGTGCGGCTTTCTTT
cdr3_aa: CASSLLSAAFF

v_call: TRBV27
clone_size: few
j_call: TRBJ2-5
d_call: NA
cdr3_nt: TGTGCCAGCAGTTTCTCGCCGGGTTGGGCCCAGTACTTC
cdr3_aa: CASSFSPGWAQYF

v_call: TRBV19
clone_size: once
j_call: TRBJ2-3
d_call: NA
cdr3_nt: TGTGCCACCCTAGGGAGACAGACCACAGATACGCAGTATTTT
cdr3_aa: CATLGRQTTDTQYF

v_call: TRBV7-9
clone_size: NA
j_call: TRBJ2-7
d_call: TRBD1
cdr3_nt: TGTGCCAGCAGTCGGCAGGGGGCATACGAGCAGTACTTC
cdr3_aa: CASSRQGAYEQYF

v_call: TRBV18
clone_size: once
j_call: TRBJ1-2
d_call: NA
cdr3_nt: TGTGCCAGCTCACCAGTCATAGGCAGGGAAGATGGCTACACCTTC
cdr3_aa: CASSPVIGREDGYTF

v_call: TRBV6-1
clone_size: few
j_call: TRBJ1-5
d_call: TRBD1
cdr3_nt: TGTGCCAGCAGTGAATCGTGGGACAGGACGAATCAGCCCCAGCATTTT
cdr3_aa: CASSESWDRTNQPQHF

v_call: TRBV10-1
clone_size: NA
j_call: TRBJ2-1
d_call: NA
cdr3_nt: TGCGCCAGCAGCCCGACTGGGCTTGGAGAGCAGTTCTTC
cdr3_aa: CASSPTGLGEQFF

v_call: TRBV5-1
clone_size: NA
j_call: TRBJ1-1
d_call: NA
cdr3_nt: TGCGCCAGCAGCGTCCTCGGGCCGGGGAACACTGAAGCTTTCTTT
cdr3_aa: CASSVLGPGNTEAFF

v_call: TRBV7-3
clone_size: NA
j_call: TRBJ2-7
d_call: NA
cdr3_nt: TGTGCCAGCAGCTCCGGGAGCTCCTACGAGCAGTACTTC
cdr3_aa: CASSSGSSYEQYF

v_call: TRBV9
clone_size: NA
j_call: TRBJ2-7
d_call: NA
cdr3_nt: TGTGCCAGCAGCGGCCGGAGGGGCGAGCAGTACTTC
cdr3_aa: CASSGRRGEQYF

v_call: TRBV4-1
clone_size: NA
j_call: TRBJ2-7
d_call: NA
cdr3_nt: TGCGCCAGCAGCCGAAAGGTGACTGGGCCAACCTACGAGCAGTACTTC
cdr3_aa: CASSRKVTGPTYEQYF

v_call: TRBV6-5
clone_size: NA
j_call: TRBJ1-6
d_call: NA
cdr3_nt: TGTGCCAGCAGTTACAGGGGTTATTCACCCCTCCACTTT
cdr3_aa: CASSYRGYSPLHF

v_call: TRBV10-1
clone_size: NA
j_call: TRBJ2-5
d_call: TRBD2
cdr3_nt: TGCGCCAGCAGTGAGTGGTCGTCGGGAGGGCCGGAGACCCAGTACTTC
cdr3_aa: CASSEWSSGGPETQYF

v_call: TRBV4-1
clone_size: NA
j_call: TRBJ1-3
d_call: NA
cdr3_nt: TGCGCCAGCAGCCAAGATGTCCGGAACACCATATATTTT
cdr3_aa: CASSQDVRNTIYF

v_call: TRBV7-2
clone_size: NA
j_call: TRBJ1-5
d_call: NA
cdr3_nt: TGTGCCAGCAGCTTAAGGCTGGGTGGGGGTCAGCCCCAGCATTTT
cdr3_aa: CASSLRLGGGQPQHF

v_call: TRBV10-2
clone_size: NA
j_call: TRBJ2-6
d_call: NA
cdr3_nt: TGCGCCAGCAGTAAGGGACACTTCTCTGGGGCCAACGTCCTGACTTTC
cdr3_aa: CASSKGHFSGANVLTF

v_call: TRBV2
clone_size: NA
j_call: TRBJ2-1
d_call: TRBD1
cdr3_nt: TGTGCCACCAAGGGGACAGGGAGAAATGAGCAGTTCTTC
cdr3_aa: CATKGTGRNEQFF

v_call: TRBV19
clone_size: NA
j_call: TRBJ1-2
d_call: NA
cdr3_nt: TGTGCCAGTAGTACGACGGCGGGTGGCTACACCTTC
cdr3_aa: CASSTTAGGYTF

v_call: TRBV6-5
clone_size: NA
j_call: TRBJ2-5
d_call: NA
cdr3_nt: TGTGCCAGCAGGATGACTTGGTCGGGGACCCAGTACTTC
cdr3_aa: CASRMTWSGTQYF

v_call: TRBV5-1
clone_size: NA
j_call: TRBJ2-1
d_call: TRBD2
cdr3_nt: TGCGCCAGCAGCCCTAAGCGGGAGTCGGGCTACAATGAGCAGTTCTTC
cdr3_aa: CASSPKRESGYNEQFF

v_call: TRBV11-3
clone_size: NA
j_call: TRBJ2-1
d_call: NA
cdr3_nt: TGTGCCAGCAGAGGTAGCGGTGAGCAGTTCTTC
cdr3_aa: CASRGSGEQFF

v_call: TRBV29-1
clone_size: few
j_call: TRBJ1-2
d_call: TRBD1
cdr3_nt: TGCAGCGTTGGGTACAATCGGGACAGCTATGGCTACACCTTC
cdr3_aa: CSVGYNRDSYGYTF

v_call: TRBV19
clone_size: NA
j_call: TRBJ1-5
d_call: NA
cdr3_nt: TGTGCCAGTAAGGGAGGAGGCAATCAGCCCCAGCATTTT
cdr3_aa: CASKGGGNQPQHF

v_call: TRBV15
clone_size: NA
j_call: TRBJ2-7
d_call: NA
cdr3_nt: TGTGCCACCAGCAGAGGTCAGGACGAGCAGTACTTC
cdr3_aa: CATSRGQDEQYF

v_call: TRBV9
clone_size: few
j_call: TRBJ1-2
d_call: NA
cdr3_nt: TGTGCCAGCAGCGTAGCTCGGGGGTATGGCTACACCTTC
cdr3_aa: CASSVARGYGYTF

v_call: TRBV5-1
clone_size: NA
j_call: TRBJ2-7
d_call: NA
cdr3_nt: TGCGCCAGCAGCTTGGGGATGGGAACAGGGCGGGAGCAGTACTTC
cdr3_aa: CASSLGMGTGREQYF

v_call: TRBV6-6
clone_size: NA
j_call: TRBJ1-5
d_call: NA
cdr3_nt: TGTGCCAGCAGGCCGACAGGTCCCAGCAATCAGCCCCAGCATTTT
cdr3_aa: CASRPTGPSNQPQHF

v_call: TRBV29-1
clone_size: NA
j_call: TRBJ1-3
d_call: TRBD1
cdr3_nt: TGCAGCGTTGAGAGTTTGCGGGACAGGGATGGAAACACCATATATTTT
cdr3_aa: CSVESLRDRDGNTIYF

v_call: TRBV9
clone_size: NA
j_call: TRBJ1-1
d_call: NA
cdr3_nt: TGTGCCAGCAGCGCAACGCCGGGACATCCGAACACTGAAGCTTTCTTT
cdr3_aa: CASSATPGHPNTEAFF

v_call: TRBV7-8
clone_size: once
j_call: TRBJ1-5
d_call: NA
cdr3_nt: TGTGCCAGCAGCTTAGCGCCCGGGGGTGGACAGCCCCAGCATTTT
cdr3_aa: CASSLAPGGGQPQHF

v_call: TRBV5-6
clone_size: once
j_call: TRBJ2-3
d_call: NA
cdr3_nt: TGTGCCAGCAACCAAGGGGCCGCTATAGATACGCAGTATTTT
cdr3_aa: CASNQGAAIDTQYF

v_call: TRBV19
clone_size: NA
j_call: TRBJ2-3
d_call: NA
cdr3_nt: TGTGCCAGTAGTATGACCTCTACTACGCAGTATTTT
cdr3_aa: CASSMTSTTQYF

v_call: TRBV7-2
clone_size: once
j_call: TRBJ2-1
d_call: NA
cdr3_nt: TGTGCCAGCAGCTCCCGGGACAACTACAATGAGCAGTTCTTC
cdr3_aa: CASSSRDNYNEQFF

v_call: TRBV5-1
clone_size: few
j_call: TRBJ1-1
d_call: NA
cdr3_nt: TGCGCCAGCAGCTTGGGGCAGGGGAGCACTGAAGCTTTCTTT
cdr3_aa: CASSLGQGSTEAFF

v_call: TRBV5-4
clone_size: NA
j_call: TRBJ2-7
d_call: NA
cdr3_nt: TGTGCCAGCAGCTGGGACGGGACGGGGATTGAGGAGCAGTACTTC
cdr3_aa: CASSWDGTGIEEQYF

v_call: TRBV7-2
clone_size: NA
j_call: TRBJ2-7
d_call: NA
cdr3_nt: TGTGCCAGCAGCTTTGGAGGGAGCTCCTACGAGCAGTACTTC
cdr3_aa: CASSFGGSSYEQYF

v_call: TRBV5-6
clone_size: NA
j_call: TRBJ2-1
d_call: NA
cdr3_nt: TGTGCCAGCAGCTTCGGACCGGACAGATACAATGAGCAGTTCTTC
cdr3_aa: CASSFGPDRYNEQFF